This TCR beta chain stems from a study of shared clonotypes between healthy human individuals. For this clone: What it binds is not known.

TCRdb keeps only in-frame clones here, not all; method: immunoSEQ multiplex PCR. This sample yields some 1,100,000 clones, of which approximately 78% are seen a single time; approximately 0.56% belongs to the top ten. V lost 2 bases and J 0 bases, leaving 13 bases between the germline ends. This CDR3 is 16 amino acids long. CDR1 is SGDLS, CDR2 YYNGEE, per germline. Donors were Caucasian adults residing in Nashville, Tennessee, USA. Notes on the study in general: Rarefaction analysis demonstrated incomplete sorted-subset sequencing notwithstanding large depth.

The rearrangement joins TRBV9 to TRBJ2-3; D might be TRBD1 or TRBD2, each matching 5 bases. The sequencing sample was made of memory CD4+ T cells from PBMCs. Subset: CD45RA-negative fraction. The receptor was isolated from a young man in good health. Some clones in this sample may be carry-over from other donors' samples. CDR3: CASSVTSGRSTDTQYF. CDR3 sequence (DNA): TGTGCCAGCAGCGTTACCTCGGGGCGGAGCACAGATACGCAGTATTTT.